This T cell receptor beta chain was recovered during a study of CD8 T cells in ankylosing spondylitis. The study's findings and limits: Ankylosing spondylitis blood appeared to be characterized by a TCR beta motif of eight highly homologous variants.

Generation of TCR beta libraries employed quantitative 5'-RACE incorporating molecular barcodes. TCRdb independently ran MiXCR on the 5' RACE reads; one entry per CDR3 protein. This sample has about 750,000 distinct CDR3 sequences, with around 20% found just once. Between the trimmed V and J ends, which lost 7 bases and 2 bases, there was a span of 12 bases. This CDR3 spans 14 amino acids. Germline V gene lookup returns CDR1 MNHNS and CDR2 SASEGT. Concerning this clonotype itself: Its antigen is undetermined.

The V gene is TRBV6-1, the J gene TRBJ1-3, with D tentatively TRBD1 (6 bases). The TCR sequence derives from a male donor with ankylosing spondylitis. The sequenced material came from blood, either unsorted or a sorted T cell fraction (not recorded which). CDR3 sequence: CASTTGGPGNTIYF. CDR3 nucleotides: TGTGCCAGCACCACCGGGGGGCCTGGAAACACCATATATTTT.